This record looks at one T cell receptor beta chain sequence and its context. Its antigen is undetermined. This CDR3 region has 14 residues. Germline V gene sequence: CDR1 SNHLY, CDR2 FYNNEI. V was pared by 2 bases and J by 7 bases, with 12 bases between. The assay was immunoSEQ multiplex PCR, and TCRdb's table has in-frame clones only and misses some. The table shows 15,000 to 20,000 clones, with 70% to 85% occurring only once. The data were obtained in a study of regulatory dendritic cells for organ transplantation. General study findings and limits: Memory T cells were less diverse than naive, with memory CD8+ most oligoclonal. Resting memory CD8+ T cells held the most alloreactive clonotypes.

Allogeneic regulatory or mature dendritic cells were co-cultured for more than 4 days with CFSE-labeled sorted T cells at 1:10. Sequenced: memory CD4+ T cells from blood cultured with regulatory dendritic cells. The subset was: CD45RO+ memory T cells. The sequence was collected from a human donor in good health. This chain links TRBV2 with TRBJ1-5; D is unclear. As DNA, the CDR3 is TGTGCCAGCAGTGAAATCGGGGTACGGCAGCCCCAGCATTTT. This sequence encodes CASSEIGVRQPQHF.